The TCR beta chain described here comes from a study of CD8+CD57+ T cells in acquired aplastic anemia. For the study at large: Sorted cells (CD4+ and CD8+) yielded DNA amounts that averaged approximately 3 ug. About 10 million reads, on average, were obtained for CD4+ cells from healthy donors.

Study-level findings and limits: Patients versus controls showed no significant CD8+ Simpson's diversity difference. Patients and controls turned out to have approximately 29 CD8+ CDR3 sequences in common.

This CDR3 is 20 amino acids long. Germline CDR1 LGHNA, CDR2 YNFKEQ. In regard to this clonotype: The antigen is not known. Compared with germline, one end of the junction differs, possibly owing to a read error.

TCR beta VDJ and CDR3 profiles were obtained from a genomic DNA template. TCRdb recomputed calls from the reads with MiXCR, one row per CDR3 protein. The sample consists of around 140,000 distinct CDR3 sequences, 35% to 50% of them appearing once. The receptor was derived from a human donor in good health, serving as a control. The sequenced sample consisted of sorted CD4+, CD8+, or CD8+CD57+ T cells (not recorded which) from PBMCs. The chain recombines TRBV4-2 with TRBJ1-6; 7 bases map to TRBD1. The chain's CDR3 is CAGSRGVVGQGGSYNSPLHF. As DNA, the CDR3 is TGTGCCGGCAGCCGCGGTGTGGTCGGGCAGGGGGGTTCCTATAATTCACCCCTCCACTTT.